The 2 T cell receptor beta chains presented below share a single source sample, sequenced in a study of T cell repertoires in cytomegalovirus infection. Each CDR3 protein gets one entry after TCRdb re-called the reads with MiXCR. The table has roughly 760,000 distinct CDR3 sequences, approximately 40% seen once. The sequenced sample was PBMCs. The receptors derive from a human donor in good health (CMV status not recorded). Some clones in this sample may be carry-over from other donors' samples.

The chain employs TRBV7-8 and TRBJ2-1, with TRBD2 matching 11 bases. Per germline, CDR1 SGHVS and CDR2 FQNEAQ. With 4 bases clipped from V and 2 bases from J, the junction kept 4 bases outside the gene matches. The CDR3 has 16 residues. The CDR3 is CASSYPSGRPYNEQFF. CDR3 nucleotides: TGTGCCAGCAGCTACCCTAGCGGGAGGCCCTACAATGAGCAGTTCTTC.

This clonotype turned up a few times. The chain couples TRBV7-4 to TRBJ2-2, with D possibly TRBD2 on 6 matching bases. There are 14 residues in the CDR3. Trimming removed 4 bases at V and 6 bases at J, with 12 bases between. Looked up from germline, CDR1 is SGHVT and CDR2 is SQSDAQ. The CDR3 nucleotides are TGTGCCAGCAGCTCGATTGGAGGGTCCGGGGAGCTGTTTTTT. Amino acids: CASSSIGGSGELFF.